This TCR beta chain was observed in a study of T cell repertoires in cytomegalovirus infection. Study background: TCR beta signatures that were public indicated CMV infection and matching HLA type. General study findings and limits: The study identified carriers of CMV plus the relevant HLA from cumulative public TCR beta family frequency. There were HLA-C-restricted CMV-specific TCR beta clonotypes dominating the ex vivo response.

This clonotype was detected only a few times. Its specificity is unknown. MiXCR was run by TCRdb on the reads, yielding one entry per CDR3 protein. This repertoire shows about 680,000 distinct CDR3 sequences, roughly 26% found once; its top ten account for around 8%. CDR1 is LNHDA and CDR2 is SQIVND in the germline V gene (reference sequence). V lost 3 bases and J lost 2, with 14 bases in between. The CDR3 is 15 amino acids. The chain joins TRBV19 to TRBJ2-7; D is possibly TRBD1 (6 bases). Sequencing was carried out using CD8+ T cells from PBMCs. This clonotype was obtained from a human donor in good health (CMV status not recorded). Some clones in this sample may be carry-over from other donors' samples. CDR3 residues: CASSIYAGQTYEQYF. Here the CDR3 DNA reads TGTGCCAGTAGTATCTACGCAGGACAGACCTACGAGCAGTACTTC.